The sequence of this TCR beta chain was determined in a study of a mutant IDH1 vaccine in newly diagnosed glioma. Libraries were prepared by immunoSEQ multiplex PCR; TCRdb keeps only in-frame clonotypes and omits some of them. Seen here are approximately 50,000 clones, about 79% observed once, and the top ten hold 9% to 15%. The ends lost 10 bases at V and 6 bases at J; junction bases unmatched: 10. This CDR3 contains 14 residues. Per germline, CDR1 SGHVS and CDR2 FQNEAQ. Noted time point: week 35, safety follow-up. The content of each vaccine dose was 300 ug of mutant IDH1 20-mer peptide, and topical imiquimod accompanied it. On this clone: The target antigen is unknown.

The receptor comes from a middle-aged man with glioma. This chain connects TRBV7-8 to TRBJ2-3; 10 bases match TRBD2. Material: PBMCs, obtained from a glioma patient whose treatment included an IDH1 peptide vaccine. As DNA, the CDR3 is TGTGCCACACGATCTAGCGGGAGAGGGGATACGCAGTATTTT. It is translated as CATRSSGRGDTQYF. The complete variable domain, with remaining parts taken from reference TRBV7-8 and TRBJ2-3, reads GAGVSQSPRYKVAKRGQDVALRCDPISGHVSLFWYQQALGQGPEFLTYFQNEAQLDKSGLPSDRFFAERPEGSVSTLKIQRTQQEDSAVYLCATRSSGRGDTQYFGPGTRLTVL.